The 9 T cell receptor beta chains listed next were all sequenced from one sample in a study of beta chain features in type 1 diabetes (dated by TCRdb to the late 2010s). Library generation was performed with the immunoSEQ multiplex PCR assay. The entire isolated RNA was reverse transcribed using the High Capacity cDNA Reverse Transcription Kit, and thus expressed TCRB transcripts were sequenced. This is the immuneACCESS table as TCRdb keeps it, with only in-frame sequences that have V and J called. A part of the clones is gone; compared with another copy, unresolved V genes explain less than half, and the rest is unexplained. This sample gives about 110,000 clones in total; almost 40% of them show up just once. The ten most abundant clones make up roughly 0.07% of the sample. Sequencing was done on a sample of stem cell memory CD4+ T cells from blood. The label giving this sample's cell subset or site can be read as: stem cell-like memory CD4+ T cells. These receptors were obtained from a woman younger than 35 in good health.

The chain carries TRBV11-2 and TRBJ1-5, with 9 nucleotides matching TRBD1. Germline V CDR1 and CDR2: SGHAT, FQNNGV. Trimming at V came to 4 bases and at J to 1 base, leaving 11 bases not matched to a gene. The CDR3 covers 18 residues. The CDR3 region has the DNA TGTGCCAGCAGCTCGGAGGGGACAGGGAGAAGGAGCAATCAGCCCCAGCATTTT. Amino acids: CASSSEGTGRRSNQPQHF.

The rearrangement joins TRBV6-5 to TRBJ1-2; D perhaps matches TRBD1 (6 bases). Germline CDR1 is MNHEY and CDR2 is SVGAGI. The CDR3 runs 14 residues. Trimming stripped 6 bases from V and 7 bases from J, with 18 bases between. CDR3 region: CASRQDSSMTGYTF. Written as DNA, the CDR3 is TGTGCCAGCAGACAGGACAGTTCTATGACTGGCTACACCTTC.

This chain links TRBV7-9 with TRBJ2-7; 8 bases are a match to TRBD1. V shed 4 bases, J shed 4 bases, and the junction held 9 bases outside the gene matches. This CDR3 spans 15 amino acids. Germline assignment: CDR1 SEHNR and CDR2 FQNEAQ (reference sequence). CDR3 protein: CASSSMYQGAYEQYF. The CDR3 bases are TGTGCCAGCAGCTCCATGTACCAGGGGGCGTACGAGCAGTACTTC.

The V gene is TRBV30, the J gene TRBJ2-7, with D perhaps TRBD2 (5 bases). Trimming took 5 bases from V and 1 from J, leaving 15 bases between them. The length of the CDR3 is 14 residues. Germline CDR1 GTSNPN, CDR2 SVGIG (reference sequence). In nucleotides, the CDR3 is TGTGCCTGGTGTGCTGGACTCCATTCCTACGAGCAGTACTTC. Translation: CAWCAGLHSYEQYF.

This clone was recorded a few times. The chain couples TRBV7-9 to TRBJ2-2, with 8 bases fitting TRBD1. Germline trimming cut 5 bases from V and 3 bases from J; bases unmatched to any gene: 11. This CDR3 spans 17 amino acids. Looked up from germline, CDR1 is SEHNR and CDR2 is FQNEAQ (reference sequence). CDR3 amino acids: CASSTRQGKVDTGELFF. In DNA form, the CDR3 reads TGTGCCAGCAGCACGAGACAGGGGAAAGTTGACACCGGGGAGCTGTTTTTT.

The rearrangement joins TRBV4-1 to TRBJ2-7; 10 bases map to TRBD2. The CDR3 is made up of 16 amino acids. The V segment lost 4 bases and the J segment 3 bases; nucleotides outside the gene matches: 9. Germline assignment: CDR1 MGHRA and CDR2 YSYEKL. CDR3 coding DNA: TGCGCCAGCAGCCCCCAACCGGGACTAGCGAACTACGAGCAGTACTTC. This codes for CASSPQPGLANYEQYF.

Only a few counts were recorded for this clone. The chain combines TRBV5-6 with TRBJ2-3, with 12 positions matching TRBD2. The CDR3 totals 14 residues. The V gene end was trimmed by 4 bases and the J gene end by 6 bases; junction bases not matched to a gene: 3. The V gene's germline CDR1 is SGHDT and CDR2 YYEEEE. The DNA of the CDR3 is TGTGCCAGCAGCCTAGGACTAGCGGGGGATACGCAGTATTTT. Translation: CASSLGLAGDTQYF.

The chain recombines TRBV10-3 with TRBJ2-1; 9 nucleotides line up with TRBD2. CDR3 length: 14 residues. Germline V gene data show CDR1 as ENHRY and CDR2 as SYGVKD. V lost 6 bases to trimming and J lost 5 bases; unmatched junction nucleotides: 5. The DNA of the CDR3 is TGTGCCATCAGATTAGCGGGAGAGCACAATGAGCAGTTCTTC. Translated: CAIRLAGEHNEQFF.

This clone was counted only a few times. The chain couples TRBV28 to TRBJ2-4; 10 bases fit TRBD2. Trimming cost V 3 bases and J 0 bases; bases outside gene matches: 8. The CDR3 sequence is 18 residues long. CDR1 is MDHEN and CDR2 is SYDVKM in the germline V gene. Here the CDR3 reads CASSLGSGRPLAKNIQYF. The CDR3 DNA follows: TGTGCCAGCAGTTTGGGTAGCGGGAGGCCCCTAGCCAAAAACATTCAGTACTTC.